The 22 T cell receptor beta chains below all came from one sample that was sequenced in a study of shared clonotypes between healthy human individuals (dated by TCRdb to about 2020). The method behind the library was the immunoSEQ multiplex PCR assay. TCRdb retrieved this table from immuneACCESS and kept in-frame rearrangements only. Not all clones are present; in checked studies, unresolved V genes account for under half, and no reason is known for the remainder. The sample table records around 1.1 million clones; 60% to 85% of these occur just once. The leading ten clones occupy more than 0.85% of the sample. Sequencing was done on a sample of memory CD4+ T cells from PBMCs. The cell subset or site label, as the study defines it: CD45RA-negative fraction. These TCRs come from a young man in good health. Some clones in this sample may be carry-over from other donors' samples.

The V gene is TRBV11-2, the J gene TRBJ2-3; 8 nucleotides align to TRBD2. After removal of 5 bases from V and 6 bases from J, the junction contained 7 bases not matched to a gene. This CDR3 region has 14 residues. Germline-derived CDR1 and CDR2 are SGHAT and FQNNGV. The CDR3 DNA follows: TGTGCCAGCAGCCGAGAGCGGGAGAGGGATACGCAGTATTTT. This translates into CASSRERERDTQYF.

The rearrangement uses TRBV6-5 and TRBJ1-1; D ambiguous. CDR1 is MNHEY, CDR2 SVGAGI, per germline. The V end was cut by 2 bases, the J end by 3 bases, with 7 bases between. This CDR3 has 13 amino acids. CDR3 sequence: CASSYRQDTEAFF. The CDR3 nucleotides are TGTGCCAGCAGTTACCGGCAGGACACTGAAGCTTTCTTT.

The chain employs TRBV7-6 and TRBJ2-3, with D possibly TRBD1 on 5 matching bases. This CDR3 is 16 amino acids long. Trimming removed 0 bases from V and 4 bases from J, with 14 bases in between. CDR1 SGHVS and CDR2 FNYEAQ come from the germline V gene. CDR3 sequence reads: CASSLALDIYSDTQYF. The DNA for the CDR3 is TGTGCCAGCAGCTTAGCGTTGGACATTTATTCAGATACGCAGTATTTT.

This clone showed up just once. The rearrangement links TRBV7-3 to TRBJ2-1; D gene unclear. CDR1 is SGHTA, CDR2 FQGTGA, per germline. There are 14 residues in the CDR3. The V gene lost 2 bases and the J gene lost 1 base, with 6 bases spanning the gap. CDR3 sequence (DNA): TGTGCCAGCAGCTTAGACCATTCCTACAATGAGCAGTTCTTC. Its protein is CASSLDHSYNEQFF.

CDR3 protein: CASSKRAGELFF. In nucleotides, the CDR3 is TGTGCCAGCAGCAAGAGGGCCGGGGAGCTGTTTTTT. The chain is built from TRBV11-3 and TRBJ2-2; TRBD2 might be the D (5 bases). V was clipped by 5 bases and J by 6 bases, with 7 bases between them. This CDR3 region has 12 residues. Germline V CDR1 and CDR2: SGHNT, YENEEA.

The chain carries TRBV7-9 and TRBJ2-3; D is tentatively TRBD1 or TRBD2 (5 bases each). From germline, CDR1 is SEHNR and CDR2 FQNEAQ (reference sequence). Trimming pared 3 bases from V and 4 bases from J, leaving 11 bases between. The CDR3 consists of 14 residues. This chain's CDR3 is CASSFAGSPDTQYF. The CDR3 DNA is TGTGCCAGCAGCTTTGCAGGGAGCCCAGATACGCAGTATTTT.

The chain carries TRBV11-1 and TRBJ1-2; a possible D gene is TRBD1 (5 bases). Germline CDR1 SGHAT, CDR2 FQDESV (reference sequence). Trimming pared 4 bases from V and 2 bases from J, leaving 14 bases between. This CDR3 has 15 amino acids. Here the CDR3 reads CASSSGTGGNYGYTF. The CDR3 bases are TGTGCCAGCAGCTCCGGGACTGGGGGGAACTATGGCTACACCTTC.

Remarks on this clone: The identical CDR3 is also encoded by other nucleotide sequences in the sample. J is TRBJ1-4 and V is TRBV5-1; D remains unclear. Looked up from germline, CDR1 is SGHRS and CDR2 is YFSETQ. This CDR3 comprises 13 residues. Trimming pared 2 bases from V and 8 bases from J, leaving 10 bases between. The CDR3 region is CASSFGQGEKLFF. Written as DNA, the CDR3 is TGCGCCAGCAGCTTCGGGCAAGGCGAAAAACTGTTTTTT.

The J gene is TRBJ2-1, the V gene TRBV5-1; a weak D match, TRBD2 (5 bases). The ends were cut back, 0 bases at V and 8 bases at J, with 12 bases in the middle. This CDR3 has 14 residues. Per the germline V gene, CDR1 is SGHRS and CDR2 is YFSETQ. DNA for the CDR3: TGCGCCAGCAGCTTGGAATCGGGGAACCATGAGCAGTTCTTC. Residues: CASSLESGNHEQFF.

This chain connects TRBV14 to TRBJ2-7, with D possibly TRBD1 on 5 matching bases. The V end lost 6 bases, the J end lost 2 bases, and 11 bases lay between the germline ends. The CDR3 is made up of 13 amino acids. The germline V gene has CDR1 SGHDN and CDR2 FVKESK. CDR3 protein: CASRRQGAYEQYF. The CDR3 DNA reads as TGTGCCAGCAGACGTCAGGGTGCCTACGAGCAGTACTTC.

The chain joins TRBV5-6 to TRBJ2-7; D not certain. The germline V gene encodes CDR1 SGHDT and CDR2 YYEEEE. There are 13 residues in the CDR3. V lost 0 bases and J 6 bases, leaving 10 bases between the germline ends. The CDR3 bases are TGTGCCAGCAGCTTGGCCCCAGGTTCCGAGCAGTACTTC. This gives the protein CASSLAPGSEQYF.

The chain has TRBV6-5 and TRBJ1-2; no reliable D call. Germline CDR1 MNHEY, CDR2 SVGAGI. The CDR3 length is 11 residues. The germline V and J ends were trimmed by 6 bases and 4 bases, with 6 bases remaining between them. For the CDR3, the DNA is TGTGCCAGCAGGGAGTTCTATGGCTACACCTTC. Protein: CASREFYGYTF.

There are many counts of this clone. The CDR3 sequence is CASSPTGGRGTEAFF. DNA of the CDR3: TGTGCCAGCAGCCCCACAGGGGGGAGAGGCACTGAAGCTTTCTTT. The rearrangement joins TRBV7-2 to TRBJ1-1; TRBD1 matches 8 bases. The germline V gene has CDR1 SGHTA and CDR2 FQGNSA. The length of the CDR3 is 15 residues. J gave up 4 bases and V 5 bases, and 9 bases lay outside the gene matches.

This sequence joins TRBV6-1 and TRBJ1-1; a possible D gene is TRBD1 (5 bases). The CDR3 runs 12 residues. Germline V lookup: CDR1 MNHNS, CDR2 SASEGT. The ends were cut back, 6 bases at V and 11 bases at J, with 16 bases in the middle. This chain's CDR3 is CASSPLRGEAFF. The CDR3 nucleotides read TGTGCCAGCAGCCCTTTACGGGGGGAGGCTTTCTTT.

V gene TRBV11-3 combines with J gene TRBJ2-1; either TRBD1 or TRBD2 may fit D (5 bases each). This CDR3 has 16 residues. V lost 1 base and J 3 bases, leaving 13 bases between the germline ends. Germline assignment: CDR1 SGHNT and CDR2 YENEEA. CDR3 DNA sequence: TGTGCCAGCAGCTTAGGGGGTGGGACGGGCTACAATGAGCAGTTCTTC. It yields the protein CASSLGGGTGYNEQFF.

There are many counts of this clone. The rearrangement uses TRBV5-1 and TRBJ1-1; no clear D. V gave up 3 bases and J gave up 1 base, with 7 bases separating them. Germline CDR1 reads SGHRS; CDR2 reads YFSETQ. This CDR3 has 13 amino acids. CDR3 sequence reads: CASSSMQNTEAFF. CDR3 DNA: TGCGCCAGCAGCTCGATGCAGAACACTGAAGCTTTCTTT.

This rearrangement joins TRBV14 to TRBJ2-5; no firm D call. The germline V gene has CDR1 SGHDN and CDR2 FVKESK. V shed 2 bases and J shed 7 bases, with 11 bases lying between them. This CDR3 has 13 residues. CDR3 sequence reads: CASSQTLWGTQYF. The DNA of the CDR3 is TGTGCCAGCAGCCAAACGTTGTGGGGGACCCAGTACTTC.

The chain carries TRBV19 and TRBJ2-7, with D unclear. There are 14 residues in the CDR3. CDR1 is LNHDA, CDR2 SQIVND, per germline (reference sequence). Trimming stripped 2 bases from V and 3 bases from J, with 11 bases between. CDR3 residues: CASSILVGLYEQYF. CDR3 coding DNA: TGTGCCAGTAGTATACTAGTCGGCCTCTACGAGCAGTACTTC.

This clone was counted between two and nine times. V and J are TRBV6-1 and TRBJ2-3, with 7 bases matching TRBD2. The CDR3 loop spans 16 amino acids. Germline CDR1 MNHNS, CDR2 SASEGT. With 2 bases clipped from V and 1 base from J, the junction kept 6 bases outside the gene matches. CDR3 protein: CASSERGGEGTDTQYF. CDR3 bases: TGTGCCAGCAGTGAAAGGGGAGGGGAAGGCACAGATACGCAGTATTTT.

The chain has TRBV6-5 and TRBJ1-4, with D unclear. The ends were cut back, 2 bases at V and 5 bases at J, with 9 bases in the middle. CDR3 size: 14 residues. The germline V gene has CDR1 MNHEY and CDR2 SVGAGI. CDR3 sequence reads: CASSYIGPNEKLFF. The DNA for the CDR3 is TGTGCCAGCAGTTACATCGGCCCGAATGAAAAACTGTTTTTT.

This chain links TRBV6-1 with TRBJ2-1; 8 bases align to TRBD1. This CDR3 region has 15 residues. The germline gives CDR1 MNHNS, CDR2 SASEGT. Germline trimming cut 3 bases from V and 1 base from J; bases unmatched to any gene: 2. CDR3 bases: TGTGCCAGCAGTGAGGGACAGGCGTCCTACAATGAGCAGTTCTTC. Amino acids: CASSEGQASYNEQFF.

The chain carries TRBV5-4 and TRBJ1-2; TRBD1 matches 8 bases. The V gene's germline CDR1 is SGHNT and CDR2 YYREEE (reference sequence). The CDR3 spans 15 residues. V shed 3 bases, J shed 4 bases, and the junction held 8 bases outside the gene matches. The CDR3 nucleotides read TGTGCCAGCAGCTCCCGGACAGGGAGCGCCTATGGCTACACCTTC. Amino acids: CASSSRTGSAYGYTF.